This T cell receptor (beta chain) was retrieved from a study of CD8 T cells in Susac syndrome. The authors carried out high-throughput sequencing of TCR beta. They applied it to CD8+ and CD4+ T cells obtained from blood. Healthy donors served as the controls. They were matched for age and sex. Purification of the CD8+ and CD4+ T cells relied on negative isolation, and TEMRA cells underwent FACS enrichment. Germline assignment: CDR1 DFQATT and CDR2 SNEGSKA (reference sequence). V shed 5 bases and J 6 bases; nucleotides not matched to a gene: 8. The CDR3 contains 13 residues. It was with random hexamers that roughly 0.5 to 1 ug RNA was reverse transcribed. Amplification of TCR beta CDR3 across 54 Vbeta and 13 Jbeta was performed with immunoSEQ multiplex PCR. MiXCR, run by TCRdb on the immunoSEQ multiplex PCR reads, gives a single entry per CDR3 protein. The table records 150,000 to 200,000 distinct CDR3 sequences, more than 90% of them present only once.

Source material: CD4+ T cells from PBMCs. The chain couples TRBV20-1 to TRBJ2-3, with TRBD2 identical over 7 bases. This receptor was taken from a human donor in good health. The CDR3: CSAGGGFEDTQYF. Here the CDR3 DNA reads TGCAGTGCTGGGGGGGGATTTGAGGATACGCAGTATTTT.